This record concerns one T cell receptor (beta chain) sequence. V lost 0 bases and J lost 5, with 13 bases in between. Germline V CDR1 and CDR2: MNHEY, SVGAGI. The CDR3 spans 16 residues. This sample is drawn from a study of blood T cell repertoires in COVID-19. Overall study: Donors in the United States, Italy and Spain gave samples during acute or convalescent COVID-19. T cells, B-cell-depleted T cells, or PBMCs provided the cDNA or gDNA that served as material.

In the authors' workflow: Nucleated cell counts were estimated from reference gene primer amplification. Assay used: immunoSEQ multiplex PCR; TCRdb lists only in-frame clones, some missing. From that table come the V and J calls and clone size; the DNA was used to work out D and trimming. The sample has 250,000 to 300,000 clones, around 79% seen once. The sequenced material came from peripheral blood. The chain uses TRBV6-5 and TRBJ1-4; the D gene is possibly TRBD1 (5 bases). This receptor was identified in a woman older than 75 with acute or convalescent COVID-19. CDR3 coding DNA: TGTGCCAGCAGTTACTCGAGCGGGACGGGGAATGAAAAACTGTTTTTT. The encoded protein is CASSYSSGTGNEKLFF.